Presented here are 9 T cell receptor beta chains from one specimen sequenced in a study of breast tumors, draining lymph nodes, adjacent tissues. The lymph nodes were axillary draining lymph nodes from breast cancer patients. Using its own MiXCR run on the multiplex PCR reads, TCRdb lists one record per CDR3 protein. The table lists some 170,000 distinct CDR3 sequences, more than 25% of them singletons. The sequencing sample was made of axillary lymph node tissue. All receptors come from a female donor with breast cancer. Some clones in this sample may be carry-over from other donors' samples.

V and J are TRBV2 and TRBJ1-2; tentatively, D is TRBD1 (6 bases). CDR1 and CDR2 (germline): SNHLY, FYNNEI. V gave up 4 bases and J gave up 4 bases, with 10 bases separating them. The CDR3 extends over 13 amino acids. The CDR3 reads CASSGGQTYGYTF. The CDR3, as DNA: TGTGCCAGCAGTGGAGGACAGACCTATGGCTACACCTTC.

The V gene is TRBV5-1, the J gene TRBJ2-7; D might be TRBD1 (5 bases). The V end was cut by 5 bases, the J end by 5 bases, with 14 bases between. The CDR3 is 13 residues long. Germline values: CDR1 SGHRS, CDR2 YFSETQ. The CDR3 region is CASSPSGWDEQYF. Here the CDR3 DNA reads TGCGCCAGCAGTCCCTCAGGGTGGGACGAGCAGTACTTC.

The CDR3: CSARDDRGLNSPLHF. For the CDR3, the DNA is TGCAGTGCTAGAGATGACAGGGGGCTTAATTCACCCCTCCACTTT. V gene TRBV20-1 combines with J gene TRBJ1-6, with 10 bases that match TRBD1. Germline lookup yields CDR1 DFQATT and CDR2 SNEGSKA (reference sequence). Losses at the gene ends were 0 bases for V and 6 bases for J; bases not matched to a gene: 2. The CDR3 is made up of 15 amino acids.

The V call is TRBV5-1, the J call TRBJ1-5; 7 bases map to TRBD1. CDR3 size: 16 residues. V lost 1 base, J lost 11 bases, and 15 bases stayed unmatched. Germline CDR1 reads SGHRS; CDR2 reads YFSETQ. The CDR3 region is CASSLRGGTAEETQHF. DNA of the CDR3: TGCGCCAGCAGCTTGAGGGGCGGGACAGCCGAAGAGACCCAGCATTTT.

DNA of the CDR3: TGCGCCAGCAGTGAGTCGGGGCAACTAAACTATGGCTACACCTTC. Encoded protein: CASSESGQLNYGYTF. The chain is built from TRBV10-1 and TRBJ1-2; D might be TRBD1 (5 bases). The CDR3 is made up of 15 amino acids. The V end lost 0 bases, the J end lost 2 bases, and 10 bases lay between the germline ends. Germline CDR1 WNHNN, CDR2 SYGVQD (reference sequence).

In this sample, this clonotype turned up many times. The chain uses TRBV6-2 or TRBV6-3 and TRBJ2-7, with TRBD2 as a possible D gene (5 bases). V shed 3 bases and J shed 7 bases, with 16 bases lying between them. From germline, CDR1 is MNHEY and CDR2 SVGEGT. CDR3 size: 14 residues. The CDR3 region is CASSYSRPRGEQYF. In nucleotides, the CDR3 is TGTGCCAGCAGTTATTCTCGGCCGAGAGGGGAGCAGTACTTC.

This clonotype appeared many times. The V gene is TRBV4-3, the J gene TRBJ1-2; D may be TRBD1 (6 bases). Germline CDR1 and CDR2: LGHNA and YSLEER. Trimming left V 5 bases short and J 8 bases short, with 12 bases between. CDR3 size: 12 residues. The CDR3 nucleotides read TGCGCCAGCAGCTCTACAGGGCGCGGCTACACCTTC. Its translation is CASSSTGRGYTF.

This clonotype was seen many times. The V gene is TRBV6-6, the J gene TRBJ2-2; the match to TRBD1 covers 8 bases. The ends lost 4 bases at V and 6 bases at J; junction bases unmatched: 7. The CDR3 is made up of 15 amino acids. Germline CDR1 MNHNY, CDR2 SVGAGI (reference sequence). The CDR3 protein is CASSSQGAGSGELFF. The DNA of the CDR3 is TGTGCCAGCAGTTCTCAGGGGGCGGGGTCCGGGGAGCTGTTTTTT.

As to this clonotype: Relative to the germline gene, one junction end is altered; a read error may explain this. V and J are TRBV4-3 and TRBJ2-6, with TRBD2 matching 9 bases. CDR1 and CDR2 (germline): LGHNA, YSLEER. This CDR3 is built from 19 residues. CDR3 in DNA: TGCGCCAGCAGCCAAGAGATTAGCGGGAGAGGGGATGGGACCAACGTCCTGACTTTC. Protein: CASSQEISGRGDGTNVLTF.